A selection of T cell receptor beta chains follows, all from one sample in a study of vaccination effects on CD4 cells after COVID-19. No cognate antigen is known for these TCRs. Clones were read by immunoSEQ multiplex PCR, and TCRdb kept only the in-frame ones, dropping some. The sample contains fewer than 15,000 clones, under 80% of which appear only once. This specimen was CD4+ T cells from PBMCs cultured with HCoV-NL63 spike peptides, taken after COVID-19 vaccination. The receptor set was obtained from a human donor who received a COVID-19 vaccine. CDR3s include the opening cysteine and the closing phenylalanine or tryptophan. The order of the fields is V gene, clone size, J gene, D gene, CDR3 protein, CDR3 DNA. D genes are given only for firm matches. Only some rows state a clone size, as once, few, many or a class for expanded clones.

TRBV2,few,TRBJ1-5,-,CASRPSRAVNQPQHF,TGTGCCAGCCGTCCGTCCAGGGCGGTCAATCAGCCCCAGCATTTT
TRBV6-5,-,TRBJ2-3,TRBD1,CASRNRGVGTDTQYF,TGTGCCAGCAGAAACAGGGGGGTGGGCACAGATACGCAGTATTTT
TRBV30,once,TRBJ1-6,TRBD1,CAWNRDRGFGSYNSPLHF,TGTGCCTGGAACCGGGACAGGGGTTTCGGCTCCTATAATTCACCCCTCCACTTT
TRBV5-4,-,TRBJ2-2,-,CASSRDLNTGELFF,TGTGCCAGCAGTCGGGACTTGAATACCGGGGAGCTGTTTTTT
TRBV19,-,TRBJ2-2,-,CASSIDSTTSANTGELFF,TGTGCCAGTAGTATAGATAGTACCACCTCGGCGAACACCGGGGAGCTGTTTTTT
TRBV19,-,TRBJ2-3,TRBD2,CASSLPPTSGSTDTQYF,TGTGCCAGTAGTTTACCCCCGACTAGCGGGTCCACAGATACGCAGTATTTT
TRBV5-1,-,TRBJ2-1,TRBD1,CASSWMGQGWNEQFF,TGCGCCAGCAGCTGGATGGGACAGGGGTGGAATGAGCAGTTCTTC
TRBV6-1,once,TRBJ1-2,-,CASSEQGGAGAFYGYTF,TGTGCCAGCAGTGAACAAGGGGGGGCAGGGGCTTTCTATGGCTACACCTTC
TRBV3-1/TRBV3-2,-,TRBJ2-5,-,CASSQARRAETQYF,TGTGCCAGCAGCCAAGCCAGAAGGGCGGAGACCCAGTACTTC
TRBV6-1,-,TRBJ2-5,TRBD2,CASSDAGLARIQETQYF,TGTGCCAGCAGTGATGCGGGACTAGCGCGTATCCAAGAGACCCAGTACTTC
TRBV7-8,-,TRBJ1-1,-,CASSLGGQGNTEAFF,TGTGCCAGCAGCTTGGGGGGGCAAGGGAACACTGAAGCTTTCTTT
TRBV19,-,TRBJ1-2,TRBD1,CASRLMRTGDFNYGYTF,TGTGCCAGTAGGCTCATGCGGACAGGAGACTTTAACTATGGCTACACCTTC
TRBV5-1,once,TRBJ2-7,-,CASSLSPVSSYEQYF,TGCGCCAGCAGCTTGTCTCCAGTAAGCTCCTACGAGCAGTACTTC
TRBV5-5,-,TRBJ1-4,-,CASSFGGANEKLFF,TGTGCCAGCAGCTTCGGGGGAGCTAATGAAAAACTGTTTTTT
TRBV4-2,-,TRBJ2-1,TRBD2,CASSQDPGGDNEQFF,TGTGCCAGCAGCCAAGATCCGGGGGGGGACAATGAGCAGTTCTTC
TRBV7-2,-,TRBJ2-1,-,CASSLAAGYNEQFF,TGTGCCAGCAGCTTAGCGGCGGGCTACAATGAGCAGTTCTTC
TRBV5-1,once,TRBJ2-7,TRBD1,CASSNYPGQGVYEQYF,TGCGCCAGCAGCAACTATCCGGGACAGGGTGTCTACGAGCAGTACTTC
TRBV4-1,-,TRBJ2-7,-,CASSQDRAGSWEQYF,TGCGCCAGCAGCCAAGATCGGGCGGGTAGTTGGGAGCAGTACTTC
TRBV4-1,-,TRBJ2-3,-,CASSQGGHGADTQYF,TGCGCCAGCAGCCAAGGGGGGCACGGGGCAGATACGCAGTATTTT
TRBV5-1,-,TRBJ2-5,-,CASSSTGQETQYF,TGCGCCAGCAGCTCTACAGGCCAAGAGACCCAGTACTTC
TRBV10-3,-,TRBJ1-2,-,CAISGTGRGSHGYTF,TGTGCCATCAGTGGAACAGGACGAGGGAGCCATGGCTACACCTTC
TRBV28,once,TRBJ1-1,TRBD1,CASSKDRGGHYTEAFF,TGTGCCAGCAGCAAGGACAGGGGAGGGCATTACACTGAAGCTTTCTTT
TRBV5-1,-,TRBJ2-2,-,CASSLGQNTGELFF,TGCGCCAGCAGCTTGGGACAAAACACCGGGGAGCTGTTTTTT
TRBV19,-,TRBJ1-2,-,CASSMAGGSNYGYTF,TGTGCCAGTAGTATGGCCGGTGGTTCTAACTATGGCTACACCTTC
TRBV7-9,-,TRBJ1-1,-,CASSLELGGNTEAFF,TGTGCCAGCAGCTTAGAGCTGGGAGGGAACACTGAAGCTTTCTTT
TRBV2,few,TRBJ2-6,TRBD1,CASSGGTGRSGANVLTF,TGTGCCAGCAGTGGGGGGACAGGCCGCTCTGGGGCCAACGTCCTGACTTTC
TRBV6-5,-,TRBJ1-2,-,CASSSPKGGGYTF,TGTGCCAGCAGTTCCCCCAAGGGCGGTGGCTACACCTTC
TRBV4-1,-,TRBJ2-7,-,CASSQLDLISSYEQYF,TGCGCCAGCAGCCAGCTAGACTTAATCAGCTCCTACGAGCAGTACTTC
TRBV7-2,-,TRBJ2-3,TRBD2,CASSLAGGRTDTQYF,TGTGCCAGCAGCTTAGCGGGAGGGCGCACAGATACGCAGTATTTT
TRBV6-1,-,TRBJ1-2,-,CASSEAGGVYYGYTF,TGTGCCAGCAGTGAAGCGGGCGGGGTCTACTATGGCTACACCTTC
TRBV7-9,-,TRBJ2-3,-,CASSWTATDTQYF,TGTGCCAGCAGCTGGACCGCCACAGATACGCAGTATTTT
TRBV7-2,-,TRBJ2-7,-,CASSLEVLAEHEQYF,TGTGCCAGCAGCTTAGAGGTCTTAGCGGAGCACGAGCAGTACTTC
TRBV12-3/TRBV12-4,-,TRBJ2-7,TRBD2,CASSLNGRGEQYF,TGTGCCAGCAGTTTAAACGGGAGGGGCGAGCAGTACTTC
TRBV9,-,TRBJ1-1,-,CASSVGGQTEAFF,TGTGCCAGCAGCGTTGGGGGACAAACTGAAGCTTTCTTT
TRBV5-1,-,TRBJ1-6,TRBD1,CASRGQGAYNSPLHF,TGCGCCAGCAGGGGACAGGGGGCGTATAATTCACCCCTCCACTTT
TRBV2,-,TRBJ2-3,TRBD1,CASSDISWGQTSTDTQYF,TGTGCCAGCAGTGATATTAGCTGGGGACAGACTAGCACAGATACGCAGTATTTT
TRBV19,few,TRBJ2-7,TRBD2,CASSSGSSYEQYF,TGTGCCAGTAGTAGCGGGAGCTCCTACGAGCAGTACTTC
TRBV3-1/TRBV3-2,few,TRBJ1-2,TRBD1,CASSRGTGAGYTF,TGTGCCAGCAGTCGGGGCACAGGGGCAGGCTACACCTTC
TRBV28,-,TRBJ2-3,-,CASGDHSGRTDTQYF,TGTGCCAGCGGGGACCATTCGGGCCGCACAGATACGCAGTATTTT
TRBV19,-,TRBJ2-2,-,CASSMVGNTGELFF,TGTGCCAGTAGTATGGTAGGGAACACCGGGGAGCTGTTTTTT
TRBV6-5,-,TRBJ1-3,-,CASGEVSGNTIYF,TGTGCCAGCGGGGAGGTCTCTGGAAACACCATATATTTT
TRBV28,-,TRBJ1-5,-,CASRTDRLRFSRDQPQHF,TGTGCCAGCAGGACTGACAGGTTAAGATTTAGCCGGGATCAGCCCCAGCATTTT
TRBV7-2,-,TRBJ2-7,TRBD2,CASTLRGTSGRIAYEQYF,TGTGCCAGCACACTCCGGGGCACTAGCGGGAGGATAGCCTACGAGCAGTACTTC
TRBV4-3,-,TRBJ1-4,-,CASSQNTNEKLFF,TGCGCCAGCAGCCAAAACACTAATGAAAAACTGTTTTTT
TRBV4-3,-,TRBJ1-2,-,CASSQGERFPYGYTF,TGCGCCAGCAGCCAAGGGGAGCGGTTTCCCTATGGCTACACCTTC
TRBV28,once,TRBJ2-5,-,CASTWAPWETQYF,TGTGCCAGCACCTGGGCCCCGTGGGAGACCCAGTACTTC
TRBV28,-,TRBJ1-6,-,CASSLGGTGGGHSPLHF,TGTGCCAGCAGTTTAGGGGGGACCGGCGGGGGACATTCACCCCTCCACTTT
TRBV3-1/TRBV3-2,once,TRBJ1-5,TRBD1,CASSLTGSNQPQHF,TGTGCCAGCAGCCTGACAGGGAGCAATCAGCCCCAGCATTTT
TRBV4-1,-,TRBJ1-5,-,CASSQVQGAGQPQHF,TGCGCCAGCAGCCAAGTGCAGGGTGCCGGGCAGCCCCAGCATTTT
TRBV30,-,TRBJ2-1,TRBD2,CAWSVQRGGHNEQFF,TGTGCCTGGAGTGTACAGAGGGGAGGGCACAATGAGCAGTTCTTC
TRBV7-2,-,TRBJ1-2,-,CASSSRGTGAGGYTF,TGTGCCAGCAGCTCACGAGGTACGGGGGCCGGTGGCTACACCTTC
TRBV4-3,-,TRBJ1-5,TRBD1,CASSQETGKQPQHF,TGCGCCAGCAGCCAAGAGACAGGGAAACAGCCCCAGCATTTT
TRBV15,-,TRBJ1-2,-,CATSPRRVRDNYGYTF,TGTGCCACCAGCCCCCGTAGGGTGAGGGACAACTATGGCTACACCTTC
TRBV5-1,-,TRBJ1-3,-,CASSSLSGNTIYF,TGCGCCAGCAGCTCCCTTTCTGGAAACACCATATATTTT
TRBV18,-,TRBJ1-3,-,CASSGQLSGNTIYF,TGTGCCAGCTCGGGACAACTCTCTGGAAACACCATATATTTT
TRBV7-9,-,TRBJ2-7,TRBD1,CASSPHRDRGPYEQYF,TGTGCCAGCAGCCCACACCGGGACAGGGGGCCCTACGAGCAGTACTTC
TRBV9,-,TRBJ2-2,-,CASSVGLRNTGELFF,TGTGCCAGCAGCGTAGGGCTCAGGAACACCGGGGAGCTGTTTTTT
TRBV6-5,-,TRBJ2-3,-,CASSRGLTDTQYF,TGTGCCAGCAGCAGGGGACTCACAGATACGCAGTATTTT
TRBV28,-,TRBJ2-7,-,CASGQPPREQYF,TGTGCCAGCGGACAACCCCCTAGGGAGCAGTACTTC
TRBV12-3/TRBV12-4,-,TRBJ2-3,-,CASGRGSTDTQYF,TGTGCCAGCGGGAGGGGGAGCACAGATACGCAGTATTTT